The 3 T cell receptor beta chains given below trace back to one sample, sequenced in a study of blood T cell repertoires in COVID-19. Generated by immunoSEQ multiplex PCR, the TCRdb table keeps only in-frame clones and is missing some. The top ten hold more than 0.25% of the sample, which has around 700,000 clones, about 87% seen once. Material for sequencing was peripheral blood. The receptor source for this set is a woman aged 18-35 years with acute or convalescent COVID-19.

The chain has TRBV7-2 and TRBJ2-2, with 10 positions matching TRBD2. V dropped 2 bases and J dropped 4; count of bases not matched to a gene: 10. The CDR3 is made up of 18 amino acids. CDR1 and CDR2 (germline): SGHTA, FQGNSA. This chain's CDR3 is CASSLYIAGGDGTGELFF. The CDR3 DNA is TGTGCCAGCAGCTTATACATAGCGGGGGGTGATGGCACCGGGGAGCTGTTTTTT.

CDR3 DNA sequence: TGTGCCACCAGTGATTTGCCGCGGGACAGGAACACAGATACGCAGTATTTT. Translated: CATSDLPRDRNTDTQYF. The chain couples TRBV24-1 to TRBJ2-3; 8 bases are a match to TRBD1. The CDR3 sequence is 17 residues long. The V gene's germline CDR1 is KGHDR and CDR2 SFDVKD. Trimming removed 0 bases from V and 2 bases from J; junction bases left unmatched: 6.

The genes are TRBV4-1 and TRBJ2-7; TRBD1 might be the D (6 bases). This CDR3 region has 15 residues. CDR1 MGHRA and CDR2 YSYEKL come from the germline V gene. V was pared by 2 bases and J by 7 bases, with 18 bases between. The chain's CDR3 is CASSQSDSTGWEQYF. The CDR3 coding sequence is TGCGCCAGCAGCCAATCCGACTCGACAGGCTGGGAGCAGTACTTC.